This TCR beta chain was identified in a study of T-cell reconstitution after alpha-beta-depleted transplantation in children. This clonotype has only a few counts. The CDR3 covers 15 residues. V lost 3 bases and J 6 bases, leaving 18 bases between the germline ends. The germline V gene encodes CDR1 DFQATT and CDR2 SNEGSKA (reference sequence). As it was prepared, the TCRbeta library received unique molecular identifiers. TCRdb independently ran MiXCR on the PCR reads; one entry per CDR3 protein. Among approximately 390,000 distinct CDR3 sequences listed, about 11% were seen once. This clonotype was sampled from a human donor who donated a stem cell graft to a child with acute myeloid leukemia. The source material was PBMCs from the stem cell graft donor, sampled from the stem cell graft. The chain joins TRBV20-1 to TRBJ2-1, with D maybe TRBD1 (5 bases). The CDR3 DNA follows: TGCAGTGCTAGGCCGAGTCGGGCAGGGCTCAATGAGCAGTTCTTC. Residues: CSARPSRAGLNEQFF.